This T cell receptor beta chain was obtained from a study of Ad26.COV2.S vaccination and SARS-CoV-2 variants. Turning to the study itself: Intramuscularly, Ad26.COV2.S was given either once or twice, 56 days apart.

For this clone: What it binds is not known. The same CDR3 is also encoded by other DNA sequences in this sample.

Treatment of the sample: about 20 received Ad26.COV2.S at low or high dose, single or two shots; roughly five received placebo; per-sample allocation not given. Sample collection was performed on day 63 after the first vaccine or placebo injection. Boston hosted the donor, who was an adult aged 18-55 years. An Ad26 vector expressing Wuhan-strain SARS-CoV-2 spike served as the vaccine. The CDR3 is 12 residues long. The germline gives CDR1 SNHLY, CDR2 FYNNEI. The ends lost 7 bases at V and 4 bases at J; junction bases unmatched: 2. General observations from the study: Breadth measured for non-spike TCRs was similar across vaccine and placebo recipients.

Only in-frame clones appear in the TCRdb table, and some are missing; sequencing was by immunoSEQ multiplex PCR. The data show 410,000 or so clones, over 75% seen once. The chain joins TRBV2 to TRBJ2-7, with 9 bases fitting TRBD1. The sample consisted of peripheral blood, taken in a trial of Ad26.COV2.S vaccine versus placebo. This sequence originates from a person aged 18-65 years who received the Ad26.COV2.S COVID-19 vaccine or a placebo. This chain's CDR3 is CASTGQGYEQYF. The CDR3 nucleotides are TGTGCCAGCACGGGACAGGGATACGAGCAGTACTTC.